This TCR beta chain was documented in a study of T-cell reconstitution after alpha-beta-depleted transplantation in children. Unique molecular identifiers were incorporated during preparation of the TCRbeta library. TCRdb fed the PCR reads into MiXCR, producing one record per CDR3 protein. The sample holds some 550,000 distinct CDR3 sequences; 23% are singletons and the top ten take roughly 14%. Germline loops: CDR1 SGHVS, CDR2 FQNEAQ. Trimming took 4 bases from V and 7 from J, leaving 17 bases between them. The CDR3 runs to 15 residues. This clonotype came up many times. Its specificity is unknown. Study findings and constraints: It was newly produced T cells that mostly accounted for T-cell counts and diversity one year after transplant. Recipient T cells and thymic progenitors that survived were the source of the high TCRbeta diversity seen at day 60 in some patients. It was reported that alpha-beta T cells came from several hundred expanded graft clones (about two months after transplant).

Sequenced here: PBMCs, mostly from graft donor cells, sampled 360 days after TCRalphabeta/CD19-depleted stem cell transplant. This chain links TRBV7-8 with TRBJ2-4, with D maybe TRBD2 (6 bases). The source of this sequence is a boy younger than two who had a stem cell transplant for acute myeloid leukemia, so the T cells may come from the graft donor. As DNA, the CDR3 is TGTGCCAGCAGCTCCCCGGGACTCCCACGGAACATTCAGTACTTC. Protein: CASSSPGLPRNIQYF.